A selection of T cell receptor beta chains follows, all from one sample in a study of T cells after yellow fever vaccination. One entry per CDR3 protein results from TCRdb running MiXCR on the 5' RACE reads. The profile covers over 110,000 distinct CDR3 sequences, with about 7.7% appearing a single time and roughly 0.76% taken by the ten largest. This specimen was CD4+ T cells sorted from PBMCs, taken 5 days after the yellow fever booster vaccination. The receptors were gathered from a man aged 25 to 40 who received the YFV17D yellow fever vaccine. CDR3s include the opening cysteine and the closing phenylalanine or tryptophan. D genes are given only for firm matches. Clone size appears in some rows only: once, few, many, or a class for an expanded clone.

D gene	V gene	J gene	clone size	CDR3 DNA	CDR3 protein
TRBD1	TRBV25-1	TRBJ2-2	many	TGTGCCAGCAGGGAACAGGGGGTAGACACCGGGGAGCTGTTTTTT	CASREQGVDTGELFF
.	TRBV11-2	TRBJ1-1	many	TGTGCCAGCAGCTACGGGCGGGGGAACACTGAAGCTTTCTTT	CASSYGRGNTEAFF
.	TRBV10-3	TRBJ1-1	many	TGTGCCATCACCCCCGCGGGGCCGGACTCTGAAGCTTTCTTT	CAITPAGPDSEAFF
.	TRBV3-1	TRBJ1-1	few	TGTGCCAGCAGGGCGTTAGGGTGGGCTGAAGCTTTCTTT	CASRALGWAEAFF
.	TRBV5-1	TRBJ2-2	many	TGCGCCAGCAGCTTGTGGTCGGGATCACCCGGGGAGCTGTTTTTT	CASSLWSGSPGELFF
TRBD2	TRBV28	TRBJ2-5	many	TGTGCCAGCGGAAAGGGACTAGCGGGAGGGGGGGGCATTGCGACCCAGTACTTC	CASGKGLAGGGGIATQYF
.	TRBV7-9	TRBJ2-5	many	TGTGCCAGCAGCACCGAGGGTCGGGCGACCCAGTACTTC	CASSTEGRATQYF
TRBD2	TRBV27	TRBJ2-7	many	TGTGCCAGCAGTCGACCTCCCACGGGACTAGTTTATAGAGAGCAGTACTTC	CASSRPPTGLVYREQYF
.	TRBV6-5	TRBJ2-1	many	TGTGCCAGCAGTTACACAACAGGTGCGGAGGGGCAGTTCTTC	CASSYTTGAEGQFF
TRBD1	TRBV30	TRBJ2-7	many	TGTGCCTGGAGGAGACAGGGTCTTGACGAGCAGTACTTC	CAWRRQGLDEQYF
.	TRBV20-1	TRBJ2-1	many	TGCAGTGCTACCCCAAAGACTAGTAGGAATGAGCAGTTCTTC	CSATPKTSRNEQFF
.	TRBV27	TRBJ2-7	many	TGTGCCAGCAGTTTAAGTTGGGACCGGACCTACGAGCAGTACTTC	CASSLSWDRTYEQYF
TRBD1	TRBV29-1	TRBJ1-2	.	TGCAGCTTAACCAGGGGGGACCATGGCTACACCTTC	CSLTRGDHGYTF
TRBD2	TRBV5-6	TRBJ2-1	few	TGTGCCAGCAGAGCGGGACTAAGTTACAATGAGCAGTTCTTC	CASRAGLSYNEQFF
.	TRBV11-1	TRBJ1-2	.	TGTGCCAGCAGCTTAGTTACTGGGAGCGGCTACACCTTC	CASSLVTGSGYTF
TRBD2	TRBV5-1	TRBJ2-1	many	TGCGCCACCGGGGGGACCTACAATGAGCAGTTCTTC	CATGGTYNEQFF
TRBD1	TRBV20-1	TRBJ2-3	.	TGCAGTGCTAGGGCCCCGGGACAGGGGGCCGGCACAGATACGCAGTATTTT	CSARAPGQGAGTDTQYF
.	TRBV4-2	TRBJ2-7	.	TGTGCCAGCAGCCAATCGGGGGGCGGGCCCAGCTCCTACGAGCAGTACTTC	CASSQSGGGPSSYEQYF
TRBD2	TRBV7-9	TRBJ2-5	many	TGTGCCAGCAACCACGCGGGAGCGGAGACCCAGTACTTC	CASNHAGAETQYF
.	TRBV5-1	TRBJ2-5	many	TGCGCCAGCAGCCTAGACCAGGGGGAGACCCAGTACTTC	CASSLDQGETQYF
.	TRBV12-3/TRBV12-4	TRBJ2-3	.	TGTGCCAGCAGTTTAAGGCTAGTGGGGATCACAGATACGCAGTATTTT	CASSLRLVGITDTQYF
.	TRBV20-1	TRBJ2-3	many	TGCAGTGCTAGTCGTGGAGATACGCAGTATTTT	CSASRGDTQYF
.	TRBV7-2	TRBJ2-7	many	TGTGCCAGCAGCTTACAAAGGACCGTACTCGAGCAGTACTTC	CASSLQRTVLEQYF
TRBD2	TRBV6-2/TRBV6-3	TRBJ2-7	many	TGTGCCAGCAGTTATTTATCTCGCGGACTAGCGGGAGTTGAGCAGTACTTC	CASSYLSRGLAGVEQYF
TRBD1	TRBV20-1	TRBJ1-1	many	TGCAGTGCTCCCGGGACAGGGGGCACTGAAGCTTTCTTT	CSAPGTGGTEAFF
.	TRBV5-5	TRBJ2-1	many	TGTGCCAGCAGCTACAGGGAAGGGAGCTCCTACAATGAGCAGTTCTTC	CASSYREGSSYNEQFF
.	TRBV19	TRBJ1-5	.	TGTGCCAGTAGTATAGACCCCGTGCGGGTGCAGCCCCAGCATTTT	CASSIDPVRVQPQHF
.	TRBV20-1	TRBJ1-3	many	TGCAGTGCTAGCTTAATGAACTCTGGAAACACCATATATTTT	CSASLMNSGNTIYF
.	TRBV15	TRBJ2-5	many	TGTGCCACCAGCAGCTTTAGCGGTGGGGAGACCCAGTACTTC	CATSSFSGGETQYF
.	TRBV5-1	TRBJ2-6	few	TGCGCCAGCAGCCGCGTCAACAGGAACCCCAACGTCCTGACTTTC	CASSRVNRNPNVLTF
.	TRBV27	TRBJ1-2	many	TGTGCCAGCAGTCCCGGCGGGGGCTATGGCTACACCTTC	CASSPGGGYGYTF
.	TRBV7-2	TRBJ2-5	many	TGTGCCAGCAGCTTGGGCCGGGACAACCTGGAGTACTTC	CASSLGRDNLEYF